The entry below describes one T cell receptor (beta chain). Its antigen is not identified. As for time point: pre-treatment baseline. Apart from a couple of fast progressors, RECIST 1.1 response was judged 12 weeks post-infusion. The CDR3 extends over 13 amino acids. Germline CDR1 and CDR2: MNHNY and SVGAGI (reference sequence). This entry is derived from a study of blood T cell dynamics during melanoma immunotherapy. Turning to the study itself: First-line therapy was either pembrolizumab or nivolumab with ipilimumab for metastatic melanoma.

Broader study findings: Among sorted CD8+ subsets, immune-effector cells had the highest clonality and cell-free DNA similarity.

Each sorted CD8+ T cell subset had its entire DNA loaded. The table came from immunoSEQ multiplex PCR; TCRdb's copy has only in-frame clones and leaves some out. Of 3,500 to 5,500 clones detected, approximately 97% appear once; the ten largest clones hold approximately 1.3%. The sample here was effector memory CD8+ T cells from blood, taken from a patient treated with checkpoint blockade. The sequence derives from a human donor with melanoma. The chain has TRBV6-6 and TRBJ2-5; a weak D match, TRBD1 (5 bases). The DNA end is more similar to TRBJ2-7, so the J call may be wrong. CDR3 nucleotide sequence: TGTGCCACAGAACGAGACAGCTCCTACGAGCAGTACTTC. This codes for CATERDSSYEQYF.